The source of this TCR beta chain is a study of read filtering for tumor transcriptome and immune sequencing. The wider study: Per sample, TCR-region reads ranged about 3.5 to 11 million by IR-seq, 85 to 1273 by RNA-seq. Points from the study as a whole: This fraction held mixed bone marrow immune cells after CD138-negative sorting.

Molecular barcoded adaptors covering alpha/delta and beta/gamma chains were used on roughly 400 ng RNA. TCRdb re-called the reads with MiXCR, one entry per CDR3 protein. The sample includes 100,000 to 150,000 distinct CDR3 sequences, under 15% of them seen just once. The CDR3 has 13 residues. The germline CDR1 and CDR2 sequences are SNHLY and FYNNEI. The sample holds many counts of this clonotype. Its antigen is not identified. The junction departs from the called germline gene at one end, perhaps through a read error. Sample: a population of CD138-negative cells sorted from bone marrow. The chain is built from TRBV2 and TRBJ1-5, with D perhaps matching TRBD1 (5 bases). The sequence was collected from a donor aged 40 or over with multiple myeloma. The CDR3 bases are TGCGCCAGCAGCTTGGCCGGGGGACAGCCCCAGCATTTT. It codes for CASSLAGGQPQHF.